Shown below are 21 T cell receptor beta chains from a single sample sequenced in a study of blood T cell repertoires in COVID-19 (TCRdb year 2020). Library preparation was by the immunoSEQ multiplex PCR assay. This is the immuneACCESS table as TCRdb keeps it, with only in-frame sequences that have V and J called. A part of the clones is gone; compared with another copy, unresolved V genes explain less than half, and the rest is unexplained. The sample table contains some 290,000 clones; only one count was recorded for around 86% of them. The leading ten clones occupy roughly 2.9% of the sample. Material: peripheral blood. These receptors all stem from a woman aged 60 to 75 with active or convalescent COVID-19.

The chain combines TRBV6-5 with TRBJ1-1, with 8 positions matching TRBD1. CDR3 length: 15 amino acids. Germline V lookup: CDR1 MNHEY, CDR2 SVGAGI. V shed 8 bases, J shed 2 bases, and the junction held 10 bases outside the gene matches. Here the CDR3 reads CASENQGAGNTEAFF. The CDR3, as DNA: TGTGCCAGCGAAAACCAGGGGGCAGGTAACACTGAAGCTTTCTTT.

This clone was seen many times. The genes are TRBV27 and TRBJ2-7; D is unresolved. The length of the CDR3 is 15 residues. V lost 0 bases, J lost 3 bases, and 12 bases lay in between. Germline V gene lookup returns CDR1 MNHEY and CDR2 SMNVEV (reference sequence). The DNA for the CDR3 is TGTGCCAGCAGTTTATCAGTAACTATCATCTACGAGCAGTACTTC. It yields the protein CASSLSVTIIYEQYF.

This clone showed up just a few times. The chain has TRBV18 and TRBJ1-1; 8 nucleotides match TRBD1. J was trimmed by 6 bases and V by 6 bases; bases with no gene match: 15. The CDR3 sequence is 16 residues long. The germline gives CDR1 KGHSH, CDR2 LQKENI. The CDR3 here is CASSPYDRGSSAEAFF. The CDR3 DNA reads as TGTGCCAGCTCGCCTTACGACAGGGGTAGTTCTGCTGAAGCTTTCTTT. The whole variable domain, filled in from reference TRBV18 and TRBJ1-1, reads NAGVMQNPRHLVRRRGQEARLRCSPMKGHSHVYWYRQLPEEGLKFMVYLQKENIIDESGMPKERFSAEFPKEGPSILRIQQVVRGDSAAYFCASSPYDRGSSAEAFFGQGTRLTVV.

This clone has just one count. This chain joins TRBV2 and TRBJ2-3; 10 bases are shared with TRBD2. The CDR3 is 15 amino acids. Germline assignment: CDR1 SNHLY and CDR2 FYNNEI. Trimming took 7 bases from V and 4 from J; bases not matched to a gene: 8. CDR3 loop: CASTWLAGDADTQYF. The CDR3 DNA sequence: TGTGCCAGCACATGGCTAGCGGGGGATGCAGATACGCAGTATTTT.

V usage is TRBV6-5 and J usage is TRBJ1-1, with 8 bases lining up with TRBD1. CDR3 length: 13 residues. Germline CDR1 and CDR2: MNHEY and SVGAGI. V dropped 8 bases and J dropped 4; count of bases not matched to a gene: 6. The CDR3 loop is CASVTGGATEAFF. The CDR3 bases are TGTGCCAGCGTAACAGGGGGGGCCACTGAAGCTTTCTTT.

This clone occurred once. This sequence joins TRBV7-9 and TRBJ2-7; TRBD2 aligns across 7 bases. The CDR3 sequence is 18 residues long. CDR1 SEHNR and CDR2 FQNEAQ come from the germline V gene (reference sequence). Trimming took 1 base from V and 4 from J; bases not matched to a gene: 16. The DNA of the CDR3 is TGTGCCAGCAGCTTAGAGGAGGTAGCGGGCTATCCTTGGTACGAGCAGTACTTC. Translated: CASSLEEVAGYPWYEQYF.

The rearrangement uses TRBV5-4 and TRBJ1-6, with 7 bases fitting TRBD1. The CDR3 loop spans 15 amino acids. Trimming cost V 2 bases and J 5 bases; bases outside gene matches: 4. Germline loops: CDR1 SGHNT, CDR2 YYREEE (reference sequence). The CDR3, as DNA: TGTGCCAGCAGCTTTCGAACAGGGGATAATTCACCCCTCCACTTT. It codes for CASSFRTGDNSPLHF.

The rearrangement links TRBV6-5 to TRBJ2-7, with 10 bases aligning to TRBD1. This CDR3 contains 16 residues. Germline values: CDR1 MNHEY, CDR2 SVGAGI. The J segment lost 3 bases and the V segment lost 2 bases, leaving 7 bases of the junction unmatched. The CDR3 DNA sequence: TGTGCCAGCAGTTACGGCGACAGGGGGCTTGGCTACGAGCAGTACTTC. Translating gives CASSYGDRGLGYEQYF.

V usage is TRBV16 and J usage is TRBJ1-1; unclear D gene. The V end lost 4 bases, the J end lost 0 bases, and 6 bases lay between the germline ends. The CDR3 is 13 residues long. Germline CDR1 reads KGHSY; CDR2 reads FQNENV. CDR3 loop: CASSPPMNTEAFF. CDR3 nucleotides: TGTGCCAGCAGCCCCCCTATGAACACTGAAGCTTTCTTT.

V usage is TRBV6-2 or TRBV6-3 and J usage is TRBJ2-5; the match to TRBD1 covers 9 bases. This CDR3 region has 13 residues. Germline assignment: CDR1 MNHEY and CDR2 SVGEGT. J was trimmed by 3 bases and V by 5 bases; bases with no gene match: 1. The CDR3 reads CASSRQGEETQYF. As DNA, the CDR3 is TGTGCCAGCAGTAGACAGGGGGAAGAGACCCAGTACTTC.

The J gene is TRBJ2-1, the V gene TRBV6-5, with 11 positions matching TRBD2. The CDR3 is 15 amino acids. Germline V gene sequence: CDR1 MNHEY, CDR2 SVGAGI. V shed 7 bases and J 11 bases; nucleotides not matched to a gene: 13. CDR3 sequence: CASIDLAGGARKQFF. In nucleotides, the CDR3 is TGTGCCAGCATCGACCTAGCGGGGGGAGCTCGGAAGCAGTTCTTC.

The rearrangement joins TRBV7-9 to TRBJ1-4; 11 bases agree with TRBD1. Losses at the gene ends were 2 bases for V and 7 bases for J; bases not matched to a gene: 6. CDR1 and CDR2 (germline): SEHNR, FQNEAQ (reference sequence). The CDR3 totals 16 residues. DNA for the CDR3: TGTGCCAGCAGCTTAAGGACAGGGGGCGCGGTTGAAAAACTGTTTTTT. Amino acid sequence: CASSLRTGGAVEKLFF.

The gene calls are TRBV7-9 and TRBJ1-6, with TRBD1 matching over 7 bases. The CDR3 runs 14 residues. V gave up 5 bases and J gave up 5 bases; unmatched junction bases: 3. Per the germline V gene, CDR1 is SEHNR and CDR2 is FQNEAQ (reference sequence). CDR3 coding DNA: TGTGCCAGCAGCCCGACAGGGAATAATTCACCCCTCCACTTT. Protein product: CASSPTGNNSPLHF.

The rearrangement links TRBV25-1 to TRBJ2-2, with 11 bases matching TRBD1. V was clipped by 6 bases and J by 7 bases; unmatched bases: 4. The CDR3 spans 14 residues. Germline V gives CDR1 MGHDK, CDR2 SYGVNS. CDR3 region: CASRDRGQSGELFF. DNA of the CDR3: TGTGCCAGCAGGGACAGGGGGCAGAGCGGGGAGCTGTTTTTT.

The chain recombines TRBV9 with TRBJ1-6, with a possible D match to TRBD1 (6 bases). This CDR3 has 16 residues. Trimming removed 0 bases from V and 6 bases from J, with 13 bases in between. Germline V gives CDR1 SGDLS, CDR2 YYNGEE. DNA for the CDR3: TGTGCCAGCAGCGTAGACCCGGACAGCGTTAATTCACCCCTCCACTTT. This encodes CASSVDPDSVNSPLHF.

The table lists this clone with a count of one. The V and J genes are TRBV7-5 and TRBJ2-2; TRBD2, the table's D call, was not compared with the DNA. TRBV7-5 corresponds to a pseudogene. CDR3 length: 19 residues. The CDR3 DNA is TGTGCCAGAAGCTGTCCAGCGTCTGGGTCGGGGGTGAACACCGGGGAGCTGTTTTTT. This gives the protein CARSCPASGSGVNTGELFF.

This clone was seen ten or more times. V gene TRBV4-3 combines with J gene TRBJ2-6; D may be TRBD2 (6 bases). The CDR3 sequence is 17 residues long. The germline V and J ends were trimmed by 0 bases and 0 bases, with 9 bases remaining between them. In germline, CDR1 is LGHNA, CDR2 YSLEER. The CDR3 is CASSQDRGYSGANVLTF. For the CDR3, the DNA is TGCGCCAGCAGCCAAGATCGGGGGTACTCTGGGGCCAACGTCCTGACTTTC.

V is TRBV2 and J is TRBJ2-3, with 10 bases that match TRBD2. This CDR3 comprises 14 residues. Germline loops: CDR1 SNHLY, CDR2 FYNNEI. The trim removed 8 bases at V and 0 bases at J, leaving 2 bases unmatched. This CDR3 reads CASRGLASTDTQYF. CDR3 coding DNA: TGTGCCAGCCGGGGACTAGCGAGCACAGATACGCAGTATTTT.

This rearrangement joins TRBV2 to TRBJ1-5; no reliable D call. CDR3 length: 14 residues. The V end lost 5 bases, the J end lost 6 bases, and 14 bases lay between the germline ends. CDR1 is SNHLY, CDR2 FYNNEI, per germline. The CDR3 DNA reads as TGTGCCAGCAGTCCTGCTCGAGGGAGTCAGCCCCAGCATTTT. It specifies CASSPARGSQPQHF. Using reference TRBV2 and TRBJ1-5 for the parts outside the CDR3, the full variable domain is EPEVTQTPSHQVTQMGQEVILRCVPISNHLYFYWYRQILGQKVEFLVSFYNNEISEKSEIFDDQFSVERPDGSNFTLKIRSTKLEDSAMYFCASSPARGSQPQHFGDGTRLSIL.

This chain connects TRBV5-1 to TRBJ2-5; 10 nucleotides line up with TRBD1. V dropped 4 bases and J dropped 5; count of bases not matched to a gene: 8. Germline-derived CDR1 and CDR2 are SGHRS and YFSETQ. The CDR3 has 15 amino acids. CDR3 bases: TGCGCCAGCAGCCTTGGAGACAGGGGGCACGAGACCCAGTACTTC. Protein sequence: CASSLGDRGHETQYF.

V and J are TRBV6-5 and TRBJ2-7, with D possibly matching TRBD1 (5 bases). Trimming left V 2 bases short and J 3 bases short, with 11 bases between. The CDR3 sequence is 14 residues long. Germline assignment: CDR1 MNHEY and CDR2 SVGAGI. CDR3 sequence: CASSYALTGYEQYF. The DNA of the CDR3 is TGTGCCAGCAGTTACGCGCTAACAGGCTACGAGCAGTACTTC.